The 19 T cell receptor beta chains given below trace back to one sample, sequenced in a study of shared T cell receptors in the human thymus. Repertoires were generated with immunoSEQ multiplex PCR, while TCRdb's copy carries only in-frame clones and drops some. This sample has hundreds of thousands of clones; more than 70% occur once, and the top ten carry roughly 0.0086%. These data were also filed under a second study, of human thymus T cells.

The sequenced sample consisted of thymocytes. These receptor sequences come from a boy younger than two with a congenital heart defect.

V gene TRBV6-1 combines with J gene TRBJ2-5, with TRBD1 matching 12 bases. This CDR3 is 15 amino acids long. The junction had 3 bases not matched to a gene; V was cut back by 2 bases and J by 5 bases. Looked up from germline, CDR1 is MNHNS and CDR2 is SASEGT. The CDR3 region has the DNA TGTGCCAGCAGTGAACGGGACAGGGGGCCGGAGACCCAGTACTTC. Amino acid sequence: CASSERDRGPETQYF.

The V gene is TRBV15, the J gene TRBJ2-1; 10 bases are shared with TRBD2. This CDR3 is built from 16 residues. J lost 4 bases, V lost 6 bases, and 9 bases had no gene match. Germline V gives CDR1 LNHNV, CDR2 YYDKDF (reference sequence). CDR3 sequence (DNA): TGTGCCACCAGTTCTAAAAGCGGGAGGGGGTACAATGAGCAGTTCTTC. Protein product: CATSSKSGRGYNEQFF.

This clone was seen more than once but under ten times. The chain couples TRBV5-4 to TRBJ2-2, with a weak D call TRBD1 (7 bases). Germline V gene data show CDR1 as SGHNT and CDR2 as YYREEE (reference sequence). This CDR3 contains 16 residues. The V and J ends lost 3 bases and 2 bases respectively, with 14 bases between them. CDR3 residues: CASSWRGQTNTGELFF. In nucleotides, the CDR3 is TGTGCCAGCAGCTGGCGGGGACAGACAAACACCGGGGAGCTGTTTTTT.

The chain uses TRBV30 and TRBJ2-3; 8 bases are shared with TRBD1. Unmatched junction bases numbered 18, after V lost 2 bases and J lost 5 bases. CDR1 and CDR2 (germline): GTSNPN, SVGIG (reference sequence). This CDR3 contains 18 residues. In DNA, the CDR3 is TGTGCCTGGAGTAGGACAGGGTGCCGGGAAAATCATGGAGATACGCAGTATTTT. This encodes CAWSRTGCRENHGDTQYF. Full variable domain (rest looked up from reference TRBV30 and TRBJ2-3): SQTIHQWPATLVQPVGSPLSLECTVEGTSNPNLYWYRQAAGRGLQLLFYSVGIGQISSEVPQNLSASRPQDRQFILSSKKLLLSDSGFYLCAWSRTGCRENHGDTQYFGPGTRLTVL.

J is TRBJ1-2 and V is TRBV2; possible D gene TRBD1, 5 bases. In germline, CDR1 is SNHLY, CDR2 FYNNEI. V lost 5 bases to trimming and J lost 4 bases, with 20 bases between them. CDR3 length equals 16 residues. CDR3 coding DNA: TGTGCCAGCAGTCTCAGTCCCCCCGGGGGTTCCTATGGCTACACCTTC. Translating it yields CASSLSPPGGSYGYTF.

V and J are TRBV11-2 and TRBJ1-2; D gene ambiguous. V was shortened by 0 bases and J by 4 bases, with 9 bases between the two germline ends. The CDR3 sequence is 14 residues long. Looked up from germline, CDR1 is SGHAT and CDR2 is FQNNGV. CDR3 in DNA: TGTGCCAGCAGCTTAGATACCGGGAGCTATGGCTACACCTTC. Translation gives CASSLDTGSYGYTF.

A single count supports this clone. V is TRBV10-3 and J is TRBJ2-7, with TRBD2 matching 16 bases. Germline V gives CDR1 ENHRY, CDR2 SYGVKD. The trim removed 2 bases at V and 2 bases at J, leaving 9 bases unmatched. This CDR3 comprises 19 residues. Here the CDR3 reads CAISEPQGLAGGPTYEQYF. CDR3 in DNA: TGTGCCATCAGTGAGCCACAGGGACTAGCGGGAGGGCCCACCTACGAGCAGTACTTC.

The rearrangement uses TRBV6-5 and TRBJ2-7, with TRBD2 identical over 7 bases. Germline V gene data show CDR1 as MNHEY and CDR2 as SVGAGI. V lost 0 bases to trimming and J lost 5 bases; unmatched junction nucleotides: 10. This CDR3 has 16 amino acids. CDR3 region: CASSYSGRGREHEQYF. The CDR3 bases are TGTGCCAGCAGTTACTCTGGACGCGGGAGAGAGCACGAGCAGTACTTC.

A few counts support this clone. The V gene is TRBV6-1, the J gene TRBJ2-7, with D possibly being TRBD1 (6 bases). The CDR3 consists of 14 residues. The germline CDR1 and CDR2 sequences are MNHNS and SASEGT. V lost 6 bases, J lost 0 bases, and 12 bases lay in between. Here the CDR3 DNA reads TGTGCCAGCAGCCACAGGGTAAGCTCCTACGAGCAGTACTTC. It translates to CASSHRVSSYEQYF.

This chain joins TRBV7-2 and TRBJ2-5; TRBD2 matches 9 bases. Germline assignment: CDR1 SGHTA and CDR2 FQGNSA. This CDR3 contains 17 residues. V lost 0 bases and J lost 5; bases outside the gene matches: 10. The CDR3 here is CASSLALRREGKETQYF. The DNA for the CDR3 is TGTGCCAGCAGCTTAGCCCTCCGGCGGGAGGGGAAGGAGACCCAGTACTTC.

The chain carries TRBV4-3 and TRBJ1-1, with 7 bases fitting TRBD1. The junction had 10 bases not matched to a gene; V was cut back by 1 base and J by 2 bases. This CDR3 is built from 17 residues. Germline CDR1 LGHNA, CDR2 YSLEER. The CDR3 bases are TGCGCCAGCAGCCAAGCAGGAAAGCAGGGGGTAAACACTGAAGCTTTCTTT. Residues: CASSQAGKQGVNTEAFF.

This chain joins TRBV2 and TRBJ2-1; TRBD1 matches at 11 bases. Trimming cost V 7 bases and J 4 bases; bases outside gene matches: 12. This CDR3 has 17 residues. Germline CDR1 SNHLY, CDR2 FYNNEI. CDR3 amino acids: CASTPSGQGGRYNEQFF. Written as DNA, the CDR3 is TGTGCCAGCACCCCCTCGGGACAGGGGGGACGATACAATGAGCAGTTCTTC.

This clone was observed a single time. This chain links TRBV6-5 with TRBJ2-3, with TRBD2 matching 9 bases. This CDR3 has 14 amino acids. V lost 2 bases and J lost 3; bases outside the gene matches: 0. CDR1 is MNHEY, CDR2 SVGAGI, per germline. The CDR3 protein is CASSYGLATDTQYF. CDR3 nucleotide sequence: TGTGCCAGCAGTTACGGACTAGCGACAGATACGCAGTATTTT.

This chain connects TRBV25-1 to TRBJ2-1; D might be TRBD1 (6 bases). Germline V lookup: CDR1 MGHDK, CDR2 SYGVNS. V gave up 3 bases and J gave up 3 bases, with 12 bases separating them. The length of the CDR3 is 15 residues. The CDR3 nucleotides are TGTGCCAGCAGTGAGTCCCCAGGGGTCTACAATGAGCAGTTCTTC. Protein sequence: CASSESPGVYNEQFF.

The chain carries TRBV28 and TRBJ2-2; 7 bases map to TRBD2. The CDR3 has 14 residues. V gave up 7 bases and J gave up 0 bases; unmatched junction bases: 2. The germline gives CDR1 MDHEN, CDR2 SYDVKM. CDR3 protein: CASTRGANTGELFF. The CDR3 DNA reads TGTGCCAGCACCCGGGGGGCGAACACCGGGGAGCTGTTTTTT.

The chain has TRBV25-1 and TRBJ2-7; maybe TRBD1 (6 bases). Germline V gene sequence: CDR1 MGHDK, CDR2 SYGVNS. The V end was cut by 4 bases, the J end by 3 bases, with 10 bases between. This CDR3 is built from 13 residues. CDR3 in DNA: TGTGCCAGCAGTGCCCACAGGGACTACGAGCAGTACTTC. As protein: CASSAHRDYEQYF.

CDR3: CASSPSGFSKQYF. In DNA, the CDR3 is TGCGCCAGCAGCCCTAGCGGGTTTTCGAAGCAGTACTTC. The chain uses TRBV4-3 and TRBJ2-7; 8 nucleotides line up with TRBD2. Unmatched junction bases numbered 7, after V lost 4 bases and J lost 8 bases. CDR1 is LGHNA and CDR2 is YSLEER in the germline V gene. The CDR3 length is 13 residues.

This chain connects TRBV5-5 to TRBJ1-6; D gene unclear. Germline V CDR1 and CDR2: SGHKS, YYEKEE (reference sequence). CDR3 length: 13 residues. The V and J ends lost 0 bases and 8 bases respectively, with 6 bases between them. The DNA of the CDR3 is TGTGCCAGCAGCTTGGTACGGGATTCACCCCTCCACTTT. Translated: CASSLVRDSPLHF.

This chain links TRBV6-1 with TRBJ1-5; the match to TRBD1 covers 7 bases. V lost 0 bases and J lost 0; bases outside the gene matches: 2. CDR3 length: 16 residues. CDR1 is MNHNS, CDR2 SASEGT, per germline. CDR3 loop: CASSEAGGPSNQPQHF. As DNA, the CDR3 is TGTGCCAGCAGTGAAGCAGGGGGCCCTAGCAATCAGCCCCAGCATTTT.